Shown below are 6 T cell receptor beta chains from a single sample sequenced in a study of blood T cell repertoires in COVID-19. Sequenced by immunoSEQ multiplex PCR; TCRdb stores in-frame clones only, minus some. The sample shows tens of thousands of clones, about 88% of them seen only once. Sample: peripheral blood. The receptor set was obtained from a woman aged 55-69 years with active COVID-19.

The chain links TRBV19 to TRBJ1-5; 8 positions agree with TRBD1. The CDR3 contains 13 residues. V dropped 6 bases and J dropped 6; count of bases not matched to a gene: 4. Per the germline V gene, CDR1 is LNHDA and CDR2 is SQIVND (reference sequence). The CDR3 is CASRDRVGQPQHF. As DNA, the CDR3 is TGTGCCAGTAGGGACAGGGTGGGTCAGCCCCAGCATTTT.

The chain combines TRBV10-3 with TRBJ2-5; the match to TRBD2 covers 7 bases. J was trimmed by 7 bases and V by 3 bases; bases with no gene match: 20. The CDR3 totals 18 residues. Looked up from germline, CDR1 is ENHRY and CDR2 is SYGVKD. The DNA of the CDR3 is TGTGCCATCAGTGATGGGGGGGGAGGGACCGGATTTGGCGGGACCCAGTACTTC. Translated: CAISDGGGGTGFGGTQYF.

This chain links TRBV7-3 with TRBJ2-3; 7 positions agree with TRBD1. Per the germline V gene, CDR1 is SGHTA and CDR2 is FQGTGA. V was pared by 2 bases and J by 6 bases, with 8 bases of the junction left unmatched. This CDR3 region has 15 residues. CDR3 amino acids: CASSLDRQGSDTQYF. The CDR3 bases are TGTGCCAGCAGCTTAGACCGACAGGGCTCGGATACGCAGTATTTT.

The chain combines TRBV7-9 with TRBJ2-7; TRBD2 might be the D (6 bases). The germline gives CDR1 SEHNR, CDR2 FQNEAQ (reference sequence). With 5 bases removed from V and 5 bases from J, the gap between germline ends came to 13 bases. The CDR3 runs 13 residues. CDR3 amino acids: CASSLPSVDEQYF. CDR3 nucleotide sequence: TGTGCCAGCAGCCTCCCTAGCGTCGACGAGCAGTACTTC.

The chain uses TRBV7-9 and TRBJ2-5, with 7 bases that match TRBD2. Germline trimming cut 4 bases from V and 3 bases from J; bases unmatched to any gene: 2. The CDR3 is made up of 13 amino acids. Per the germline V gene, CDR1 is SEHNR and CDR2 is FQNEAQ (reference sequence). The CDR3, as DNA: TGTGCCAGCAGCTCGCTAGCGGAAGAGACCCAGTACTTC. Protein product: CASSSLAEETQYF. Complete variable domain (other parts from reference TRBV7-9 and TRBJ2-5): DTGVSQNPRHKITKRGQNVTFRCDPISEHNRLYWYRQTLGQGPEFLTYFQNEAQLEKSRLLSDRFSAERPKGSFSTLEIQRTEQGDSAMYLCASSSLAEETQYFGPGTRLLVL.

As DNA, the CDR3 is TGTGCCAGCAGTTTAAGGCCGGGCACTGAAGCTTTCTTT. As protein: CASSLRPGTEAFF. The chain carries TRBV27 and TRBJ1-1; unclear D gene. CDR1 MNHEY and CDR2 SMNVEV come from the germline V gene (reference sequence). Trimming left V 2 bases short and J 4 bases short, with 8 bases between. This CDR3 is 13 amino acids long.